Listed below are T cell receptor beta chains from one sample, sequenced in a study of T cells in Graves' hyperthyroidism and ophthalmopathy. One entry per CDR3 protein, called by TCRdb with MiXCR from the multiplex PCR reads. The sample shows 300,000 or so distinct CDR3 sequences, roughly 20% of them seen only once. Sequencing input: blood. These receptor sequences come from a woman aged 45-65 years with Graves' hyperthyroidism. Each CDR3 is given with its conserved first and last residue. A D gene is named only where the DNA matches it firmly. Size is stated for part of the rows, as once, few or many counts, or as a class when the clone is expanded.

TRBV30,.,TRBJ2-5,few,CAWYRGGETQYF,TGTGCCTGGTACAGGGGAGGAGAGACCCAGTACTTC
TRBV28,.,TRBJ2-7,many,CASSSWRAASYEQYF,TGTGCCAGCAGTTCCTGGCGGGCAGCCTCCTACGAGCAGTACTTC
TRBV19,.,TRBJ2-2,.,CASSIVTGGELFF,TGTGCCAGTAGTATAGTCACAGGGGGGGAGCTGTTTTTT
TRBV4-1,TRBD2,TRBJ2-2,.,CASSQVWREGGGELFF,TGCGCCAGCAGCCAAGTCTGGCGGGAGGGTGGCGGGGAGCTGTTTTTT
TRBV6-1,.,TRBJ1-5,.,CASRLLSNQPQHF,TGTGCCAGCAGACTGTTAAGCAATCAGCCCCAGCATTTT
TRBV11-2,.,TRBJ2-1,many,CASSYGLTIGYNEQFF,TGTGCCAGCAGCTACGGACTGACAATAGGCTACAATGAGCAGTTCTTC
TRBV5-1,TRBD2,TRBJ2-5,.,CASSLAGGPAGSETQYF,TGCGCCAGCAGCTTGGCCGGTGGGCCAGCGGGGAGCGAGACCCAGTACTTC
TRBV9,TRBD1,TRBJ2-1,.,CASSVEGTGGNEQFF,TGTGCCAGCAGCGTAGAGGGGACAGGGGGAAATGAGCAGTTCTTC
TRBV5-8,.,TRBJ2-7,few,CASSLATSPSYEQYF,TGTGCCAGCAGCTTGGCGACTAGTCCCTCCTACGAGCAGTACTTC
TRBV7-2,.,TRBJ1-2,many,CASSTSFSHGYTF,TGTGCCAGCAGCACCTCCTTCTCCCATGGCTACACCTTC
TRBV9,TRBD2,TRBJ2-5,many,CASSVGGAGVTETQYF,TGTGCCAGCAGCGTAGGTGGGGCGGGGGTAACGGAGACCCAGTACTTC
TRBV5-1,.,TRBJ2-3,.,CASSQLGRGRDTQYF,TGCGCCAGCAGCCAACTGGGGCGGGGTCGGGATACGCAGTATTTT
TRBV7-9,.,TRBJ2-3,few,CASSIRDVSTDTQYF,TGTGCCAGCAGCATCCGGGACGTGAGCACAGATACGCAGTATTTT
TRBV18,.,TRBJ1-4,.,CASSAQDLNEKLFF,TGTGCCAGCTCAGCTCAGGATTTAAATGAAAAACTGTTTTTT
TRBV7-2,TRBD2,TRBJ2-1,.,CASSLGGTNNEQFF,TGTGCCAGCAGCTTAGGCGGGACTAACAATGAGCAGTTCTTC
TRBV6-1,.,TRBJ2-7,.,CASALGTAYEQYF,TGTGCCAGCGCCCTGGGGACGGCCTACGAGCAGTACTTC
TRBV19,.,TRBJ1-1,.,CASSLHEATEAFF,TGTGCCAGTAGCCTTCACGAGGCTACTGAAGCTTTCTTT
TRBV20-1,.,TRBJ1-1,many,CSAREAGVGEAFF,TGCAGTGCTAGAGAGGCAGGGGTAGGTGAAGCTTTCTTT
TRBV5-6,.,TRBJ1-2,once,CASRQETGARGYTF,TGTGCCAGCAGACAAGAAACAGGTGCGAGGGGCTACACCTTC
TRBV28,.,TRBJ1-2,many,CASSTWTYGYTF,TGTGCCAGCAGCACCTGGACCTATGGCTACACCTTC
TRBV12-3/TRBV12-4,TRBD1,TRBJ2-1,few,CASSSDRADEQFF,TGTGCCAGCAGTTCCGACAGGGCGGATGAGCAGTTCTTC